The TCR beta chain under discussion was sequenced for a study of identical twins. TCRdb redid the calling of the 5' RACE reads with MiXCR, one entry per CDR3 protein. This sample has some 560,000 distinct CDR3 sequences; 9.6% occur once, and the top ten carry approximately 3%. This clonotype has a handful of counts. The CDR3 extends over 15 amino acids. V lost 5 bases, J lost 10 bases, and 12 bases stayed unmatched. CDR1 and CDR2 from the germline V gene are SQVTM and ANQGSEA. A further study also used this sample, focusing on yellow fever vaccine responses in identical twins.

The sample was PBMCs. The source is a woman aged 18-29 years in good health. V gene TRBV29-1 combines with J gene TRBJ2-3; 13 nucleotides line up with TRBD2. The CDR3 DNA reads as TGCAGCGTTCCCCGGAGGACTAGCGGGAGCCCCGCGCAGTATTTT. It yields the protein CSVPRRTSGSPAQYF.